Following are 15 T cell receptor beta chains from one sample sequenced in a study of Ad26.COV2.S vaccination and SARS-CoV-2 variants. Profiled with immunoSEQ multiplex PCR; TCRdb holds only in-frame clones, not every one. The data show under 300,000 clones, with roughly nine tenths seen just once and 2.9% held by the top ten. As to treatment: 15 to 20 received Ad26.COV2.S at low or high dose, single or two shots; roughly five received placebo; per-sample allocation not given. After the first vaccine or placebo injection, samples were drawn on day 63. This specimen consisted of peripheral blood, obtained in a trial of Ad26.COV2.S vaccine versus placebo. These receptors originate from a person aged 18-60 years who received the Ad26.COV2.S COVID-19 vaccine or a placebo.

This clone was detected only once. The chain recombines TRBV7-2 with TRBJ1-2; a weak D match, TRBD1 (6 bases). CDR3 length: 14 residues. V was clipped by 1 base and J by 7 bases, with 13 bases between them. CDR1 SGHTA and CDR2 FQGNSA come from the germline V gene. The CDR3 sequence: CASSLGQGHIGYTF. Written as DNA, the CDR3 is TGTGCCAGCAGCTTAGGTCAGGGGCACATTGGCTACACCTTC.

The chain combines TRBV5-1 with TRBJ1-1; unclear D gene. The CDR3 extends over 13 amino acids. CDR1 is SGHRS and CDR2 is YFSETQ in the germline V gene. Trimming pared 2 bases from V and 1 base from J, leaving 6 bases between. The CDR3: CASSFMANTEAFF. CDR3 nucleotides: TGCGCCAGCAGCTTTATGGCGAACACTGAAGCTTTCTTT.

The chain uses TRBV6-5 and TRBJ1-1, with no clear D. This CDR3 region has 14 residues. Germline CDR1 MNHEY, CDR2 SVGAGI. Trimming pared 7 bases from V and 6 bases from J, leaving 18 bases between. The CDR3 sequence is CASTPAGLKPEAFF. The CDR3 nucleotides read TGTGCCAGCACCCCGGCTGGTCTCAAGCCTGAAGCTTTCTTT.

This clone was seen more than once but under ten times. This chain links TRBV3-1 (or the pseudogene TRBV3-2) with TRBJ2-5; 8 nucleotides match TRBD1. CDR1 is LGHDT, CDR2 YNNKEL, per germline (reference sequence). Trimming at V came to 4 bases and at J to 6 bases, leaving 10 bases not matched to a gene. CDR3 size: 15 residues. The CDR3 is CASSLGTGRVQTQYF. DNA of the CDR3: TGTGCCAGCAGCCTCGGGACAGGCCGGGTGCAGACCCAGTACTTC.

This clone was counted a few times. The J gene is TRBJ1-5, the V gene TRBV30, with TRBD1 as a possible D gene (6 bases). From germline, CDR1 is GTSNPN and CDR2 SVGIG (reference sequence). This CDR3 is 15 amino acids long. Trimming took off 1 base at V and 3 bases at J, with 13 bases between the two ends. The CDR3 reads CAWSALAGVNQPQHF. The CDR3 region has the DNA TGTGCCTGGAGTGCCTTGGCAGGGGTCAATCAGCCCCAGCATTTT. The whole variable domain, remainder taken from reference TRBV30 and TRBJ1-5, is SQTIHQWPATLVQPVGSPLSLECTVEGTSNPNLYWYRQAAGRGLQLLFYSVGIGQISSEVPQNLSASRPQDRQFILSSKKLLLSDSGFYLCAWSALAGVNQPQHFGDGTRLSIL.

The chain employs TRBV7-6 and TRBJ1-4, with D perhaps matching TRBD1 (5 bases). The germline V and J ends were trimmed by 2 bases and 3 bases, with 10 bases remaining between them. This CDR3 has 15 amino acids. Germline V CDR1 and CDR2: SGHVS, FNYEAQ. CDR3 region: CASSLSGNPNEKLFF. The CDR3 nucleotides read TGTGCCAGCAGCTTATCAGGGAACCCTAATGAAAAACTGTTTTTT.

The chain links TRBV4-3 to TRBJ2-1; D possibly uses TRBD1 or TRBD2 (5 bases each). CDR3 length: 15 amino acids. V was clipped by 4 bases and J by 6 bases, with 16 bases between them. Germline values: CDR1 LGHNA, CDR2 YSLEER. In nucleotides, the CDR3 is TGCGCCAGCAGCCGAAAGGGGACGGTGGGCAATGAGCAGTTCTTC. It yields the protein CASSRKGTVGNEQFF.

This clone has just a few counts. The chain links TRBV18 to TRBJ1-5, with 9 bases fitting TRBD1. The CDR3 totals 17 residues. Germline-derived CDR1 and CDR2 are KGHSH and LQKENI. V trimming: 2 bases; J trimming: 4 bases; junction bases outside the gene matches: 9. This chain's CDR3 is CASSPDLDRGNNQPQHF. CDR3 nucleotides: TGTGCCAGCTCACCAGATTTAGACAGGGGGAATAATCAGCCCCAGCATTTT.

The chain is built from TRBV10-3 and TRBJ1-1, with unresolved D. CDR3 length: 15 amino acids. Germline CDR1 and CDR2: ENHRY and SYGVKD. Deletions cut 1 base from V and 4 bases from J, with 13 bases between. CDR3 coding DNA: TGTGCCATCAGTGAGTGGGAACAGATAAGCACTGAAGCTTTCTTT. Its protein product is CAISEWEQISTEAFF.

V and J are TRBV18 and TRBJ2-5; D gene uncertain. CDR3 length: 14 residues. V lost 1 base and J lost 5, with 11 bases in between. CDR1 KGHSH and CDR2 LQKENI come from the germline V gene. The DNA for the CDR3 is TGTGCCAGCTCACCACGACGAGGCTCGGAGACCCAGTACTTC. Amino acid sequence: CASSPRRGSETQYF.

The rearrangement links TRBV5-1 to TRBJ1-2; TRBD1 might be the D (5 bases). V lost 0 bases, J lost 4 bases, and 10 bases lay in between. CDR1 and CDR2 from the germline V gene are SGHRS and YFSETQ. The CDR3 extends over 14 amino acids. CDR3: CASSLEGALYGYTF. The DNA for the CDR3 is TGCGCCAGCAGCTTGGAAGGGGCTCTCTATGGCTACACCTTC.

The V and J genes are TRBV19 and TRBJ1-4; the D gene is possibly TRBD1 (5 bases). Trimming left V 7 bases short and J 3 bases short, with 15 bases between. CDR1 is LNHDA and CDR2 is SQIVND in the germline V gene (reference sequence). This CDR3 spans 15 amino acids. This chain's CDR3 is CASNNRNHANEKLFF. CDR3 DNA: TGTGCCAGTAATAACAGGAACCATGCTAATGAAAAACTGTTTTTT.

The sample holds a few counts of this clone. The chain couples TRBV20-1 to TRBJ2-5; D perhaps matches TRBD2 (7 bases). The CDR3 extends over 14 amino acids. Trimming stripped 3 bases from V and 5 bases from J, with 16 bases between. CDR1 is DFQATT, CDR2 SNEGSKA, per germline (reference sequence). DNA for the CDR3: TGCAGTGCTAGTAGGGGGGGGGCCTTTGAGACCCAGTACTTC. This translates into CSASRGGAFETQYF.

The chain employs TRBV19 and TRBJ2-6; tentative D call: TRBD1 (7 bases). Germline CDR1 and CDR2: LNHDA and SQIVND (reference sequence). CDR3 length: 16 residues. Trimming pared 10 bases from V and 0 bases from J, leaving 16 bases between. DNA of the CDR3: TGTGCCACGCTACCAGGGGGGTTCTCTGGGGCCAACGTCCTGACTTTC. It encodes CATLPGGFSGANVLTF.

This clone appeared a single time. The chain recombines TRBV27 with TRBJ1-3; no clear D. The CDR3 is 14 residues long. The germline V and J ends were trimmed by 5 bases and 0 bases, with 8 bases remaining between them. Germline CDR1 MNHEY, CDR2 SMNVEV (reference sequence). CDR3 region: CASSIRSSGNTIYF. The CDR3 nucleotides are TGTGCCAGCAGTATCAGGAGCTCTGGAAACACCATATATTTT.